These 30 T cell receptor beta chains were all obtained from the same sample, sequenced in a study of blood T cell repertoires in COVID-19. Sequencing was performed with immunoSEQ multiplex PCR; in TCRdb, only in-frame clones are kept and a portion is missing. The sample yields about 370,000 clones, 89% seen once. Material: peripheral blood. These receptor sequences come from a woman younger than 45 with COVID-19, enrolled during active disease.

The chain is built from TRBV19 and TRBJ1-5; 9 positions match TRBD1. Germline values: CDR1 LNHDA, CDR2 SQIVND (reference sequence). The CDR3 sequence is 15 residues long. The junction had 4 bases not matched to a gene; V was cut back by 4 bases and J by 3 bases. For the CDR3, the DNA is TGTGCCAGTAGTACCGGGACAGGGAACAATCAGCCCCAGCATTTT. Its protein is CASSTGTGNNQPQHF. The complete variable domain, with remaining parts taken from reference TRBV19 and TRBJ1-5, reads DGGITQSPKYLFRKEGQNVTLSCEQNLNHDAMYWYRQDPGQGLRLIYYSQIVNDFQKGDIAEGYSVSREKKESFPLTVTSAQKNPTAFYLCASSTGTGNNQPQHFGDGTRLSIL.

The chain joins TRBV2 to TRBJ2-5; 10 positions match TRBD1. With V trimmed by 4 bases and J by 7 bases, 6 bases remained unmatched. The CDR3 sequence is 14 residues long. Germline V gene sequence: CDR1 SNHLY, CDR2 FYNNEI. The CDR3: CASSGGQGSGTQYF. DNA of the CDR3: TGTGCCAGCAGTGGGGGACAGGGGAGCGGGACCCAGTACTTC.

This clone occurred a few times. This chain connects TRBV2 to TRBJ1-1; D remains ambiguous. Looked up from germline, CDR1 is SNHLY and CDR2 is FYNNEI. The CDR3 has 12 amino acids. The germline V and J ends were trimmed by 2 bases and 4 bases, with 5 bases remaining between them. The CDR3 coding sequence is TGTGCCAGCAGTGAATGGCTCACTGAAGCTTTCTTT. This encodes CASSEWLTEAFF.

This chain joins TRBV24-1 and TRBJ2-5, with 8 bases lining up with TRBD1. V shed 4 bases and J 5 bases; nucleotides not matched to a gene: 11. Germline CDR1 KGHDR, CDR2 SFDVKD. The CDR3 has 16 residues. This CDR3 reads CATSEAGRGRGETQYF. DNA of the CDR3: TGTGCCACCAGTGAGGCTGGCAGGGGGCGAGGGGAGACCCAGTACTTC.

V gene TRBV21-1 combines with J gene TRBJ1-1; the D call in the table, TRBD1, was not verified against the DNA. TRBV21-1 has pseudogene status. The CDR3 loop spans 18 amino acids. The CDR3 loop reads CASSKRTKGVLLNTEAFF. CDR3 DNA: TGTGCCAGCAGCAAAAGGACAAAGGGGGTCCTTTTGAACACTGAAGCTTTCTTT.

This chain uses TRBV11-2 with TRBJ2-1; TRBD2 aligns across 10 bases. Trimming cost V 0 bases and J 8 bases; bases outside gene matches: 10. Germline V CDR1 and CDR2: SGHAT, FQNNGV. The CDR3 has 17 residues. The CDR3 reads CASSLEGSGGIWDEQFF. The CDR3 DNA reads TGTGCCAGCAGCTTAGAAGGTAGCGGGGGGATCTGGGATGAGCAGTTCTTC.

V gene TRBV28 combines with J gene TRBJ1-6; D perhaps matches TRBD1 (5 bases). The CDR3 loop spans 12 amino acids. Germline-derived CDR1 and CDR2 are MDHEN and SYDVKM. V lost 2 bases to trimming and J lost 12 bases, with 8 bases between them. CDR3 in DNA: TGTGCCAGCAGTTTACAGGGCCAACCCCTCCACTTT. This encodes CASSLQGQPLHF.

The V gene is TRBV19, the J gene TRBJ1-1, with D tentatively TRBD1 (6 bases). The CDR3 extends over 12 amino acids. Trimming shortened V by 5 bases and J by 7 bases, and 11 bases separated the two germline ends. Germline assignment: CDR1 LNHDA and CDR2 SQIVND (reference sequence). This CDR3 is CASSFQGIEAFF. CDR3 DNA: TGTGCCAGTAGTTTTCAGGGGATTGAAGCTTTCTTT. Complete variable domain (other parts from reference TRBV19 and TRBJ1-1): DGGITQSPKYLFRKEGQNVTLSCEQNLNHDAMYWYRQDPGQGLRLIYYSQIVNDFQKGDIAEGYSVSREKKESFPLTVTSAQKNPTAFYLCASSFQGIEAFFGQGTRLTVV.

This clone was observed once. The rearrangement links TRBV11-3 to TRBJ1-1; D unresolved. The germline V gene encodes CDR1 SGHNT and CDR2 YENEEA. CDR3 length: 14 residues. V lost 5 bases to trimming and J lost 2 bases, with 12 bases between them. CDR3 region: CASSALRANTEAFF. The CDR3 bases are TGTGCCAGCAGCGCACTCCGAGCAAACACTGAAGCTTTCTTT.

This rearrangement joins TRBV7-6 to TRBJ2-1, with D perhaps matching TRBD1 (6 bases). The germline gives CDR1 SGHVS, CDR2 FNYEAQ. The CDR3 covers 15 residues. V was pared by 5 bases and J by 4 bases, with 15 bases between. CDR3 protein: CASSPEPGQYNEQFF. In DNA, the CDR3 is TGTGCCAGCAGCCCAGAACCGGGACAATACAATGAGCAGTTCTTC. Drawing the rest from reference TRBV7-6 and TRBJ2-1, the complete variable domain is GAGVSQSPRYKVTKRGQDVALRCDPISGHVSLYWYRQALGQGPEFLTYFNYEAQQDKSGLPNDRFSAERPEGSISTLTIQRTEQRDSAMYRCASSPEPGQYNEQFFGPGTRLTVL.

This chain joins TRBV4-1 and TRBJ2-7; D unresolved. The germline V and J ends were trimmed by 1 base and 1 base, with 11 bases remaining between them. The V gene's germline CDR1 is MGHRA and CDR2 YSYEKL. The CDR3 totals 15 residues. CDR3: CASSQGQGASYEQYF. CDR3 sequence (DNA): TGCGCCAGCAGCCAAGGACAAGGCGCTTCCTACGAGCAGTACTTC.

In DNA, the CDR3 is TGTGCCAGCACCCCGCGGAGGAGCTCCTACAATGAGCAGTTCTTC. This encodes CASTPRRSSYNEQFF. The J gene is TRBJ2-1, the V gene TRBV3-1 (or the pseudogene TRBV3-2), with D tentatively TRBD2 (5 bases). The V and J ends lost 7 bases and 0 bases respectively, with 13 bases between them. The CDR3 is 15 residues long. Germline lookup yields CDR1 LGHDT and CDR2 YNNKEL (reference sequence).

CDR3 DNA: TGTGCCAGCAGCTTAGCCGACTTCAACTATGGCTACACCTTC. It is translated as CASSLADFNYGYTF. The rearrangement joins TRBV7-2 to TRBJ1-2; D unclear. Germline V gene lookup returns CDR1 SGHTA and CDR2 FQGNSA. Trimming shortened V by 0 bases and J by 2 bases, and 7 bases separated the two germline ends. The CDR3 is made up of 14 amino acids.

To note about this clone: The same CDR3 is also encoded by other DNA sequences in this sample. The chain uses TRBV6-2 or TRBV6-3 and TRBJ1-2; 8 positions match TRBD1. CDR3 size: 14 residues. Germline CDR1 is MNHEY and CDR2 is SVGEGT. J gave up 4 bases and V 2 bases, and 3 bases lay outside the gene matches. CDR3 in amino acids: CASSYLGTGYGYTF. The DNA of the CDR3 is TGTGCCAGCAGTTACCTCGGGACAGGCTATGGCTACACCTTC.

The rearrangement joins TRBV7-2 to TRBJ2-1; TRBD2 matches 8 bases. The CDR3 totals 15 residues. Per germline, CDR1 SGHTA and CDR2 FQGNSA. V trimming: 1 base; J trimming: 9 bases; junction bases outside the gene matches: 8. The CDR3 DNA is TGTGCCAGCAGCTTAGTTTCTCGCGGGGGGTCTGAGCAGTTCTTC. Translation: CASSLVSRGGSEQFF.

The gene calls are TRBV27 and TRBJ2-1; 8 bases match TRBD1. CDR3 length: 14 residues. Per the germline V gene, CDR1 is MNHEY and CDR2 is SMNVEV (reference sequence). Trimming cost V 6 bases and J 8 bases; bases outside gene matches: 9. This CDR3 reads CASSLIGTGDEQFF. CDR3 sequence (DNA): TGTGCCAGCAGCCTGATCGGGACAGGAGATGAGCAGTTCTTC.

The chain uses TRBV7-6 and TRBJ2-5; 10 bases are a match to TRBD2. V trimming: 0 bases; J trimming: 5 bases; junction bases outside the gene matches: 12. The germline V gene encodes CDR1 SGHVS and CDR2 FNYEAQ. The CDR3 loop spans 18 amino acids. Here the CDR3 DNA reads TGTGCCAGCAGCTTAGCACCGGTTCTAGCGGGAGTTCTGGAGACCCAGTACTTC. Translating it yields CASSLAPVLAGVLETQYF. Full variable domain (missing parts from reference TRBV7-6 and TRBJ2-5): GAGVSQSPRYKVTKRGQDVALRCDPISGHVSLYWYRQALGQGPEFLTYFNYEAQQDKSGLPNDRFSAERPEGSISTLTIQRTEQRDSAMYRCASSLAPVLAGVLETQYFGPGTRLLVL.

The chain links TRBV28 to TRBJ2-3, with 7 positions matching TRBD1. V was pared by 11 bases and J by 1 base, with 9 bases of the junction left unmatched. In germline, CDR1 is MDHEN, CDR2 SYDVKM. The CDR3 is 14 amino acids. The CDR3 is CAVIDRARTDTQYF. Written as DNA, the CDR3 is TGTGCCGTAATCGACAGGGCCCGCACAGATACGCAGTATTTT.

This clone came up once. The chain has TRBV7-2 and TRBJ1-2, with D unresolved. V was pared by 3 bases and J by 5 bases, with 19 bases between. CDR1 SGHTA and CDR2 FQGNSA come from the germline V gene. The CDR3 runs 16 residues. The CDR3 DNA reads TGTGCCAGCAGCTTCTACCGGGCCCAAGGCGGGTATGGCTACACCTTC. This sequence encodes CASSFYRAQGGYGYTF.

The CDR3 reads CASSCGHRIV. CDR3 nucleotides: TGCGCCAGCAGCTGCGGGCACCGGATCGTC. The chain carries TRBV5-1 and TRBJ2-7; TRBD2 is a possible D gene (5 bases). The germline CDR1 and CDR2 sequences are SGHRS and YFSETQ. The CDR3 loop spans 10 amino acids.

The chain is built from TRBV11-3 and TRBJ2-1; possibly TRBD2 for D (5 bases). The germline CDR1 and CDR2 sequences are SGHNT and YENEEA. The CDR3 extends over 15 amino acids. Trimming left V 5 bases short and J 2 bases short, with 13 bases between. This chain's CDR3 is CASSTDPGTYNEQFF. The CDR3 nucleotides read TGTGCCAGCAGCACGGATCCGGGGACCTACAATGAGCAGTTCTTC.

The chain is built from TRBV7-2 and TRBJ2-5, with 10 bases fitting TRBD2. Germline CDR1 SGHTA, CDR2 FQGNSA. The CDR3 sequence is 16 residues long. V shed 3 bases and J 4 bases; nucleotides not matched to a gene: 8. The CDR3 coding sequence is TGTGCCAGCAGCTTCGTGACTAGCGGGCTCGGAGAGACCCAGTACTTC. Residues: CASSFVTSGLGETQYF.

The rearrangement links TRBV10-1 to TRBJ2-7; 8 nucleotides match TRBD1. CDR3 length: 12 residues. CDR1 WNHNN and CDR2 SYGVQD come from the germline V gene (reference sequence). Trimming took 9 bases from V and 4 from J; bases not matched to a gene: 5. This chain's CDR3 is CARQGENYEQYV. The CDR3 coding sequence is TGCGCCAGACAGGGGGAGAATTACGAGCAGTACGTC.

The V gene is TRBV5-4, the J gene TRBJ2-1, with 7 bases identical to TRBD1. Germline CDR1 reads SGHNT; CDR2 reads YYREEE (reference sequence). Trimming took 4 bases from V and 7 from J; bases not matched to a gene: 14. The CDR3 is 16 amino acids. The CDR3 reads CASSPGTELSQNEQFF. DNA for the CDR3: TGTGCCAGCAGCCCGGGGACAGAACTTTCTCAAAATGAGCAGTTCTTC.

This rearrangement joins TRBV5-4 to TRBJ2-2; D might be TRBD2 (6 bases). V was shortened by 5 bases and J by 5 bases, with 13 bases between the two germline ends. The germline gives CDR1 SGHNT, CDR2 YYREEE (reference sequence). This CDR3 has 14 residues. The CDR3 here is CASRLGGGTGELFF. CDR3 in DNA: TGTGCCAGCAGACTTGGTGGGGGGACCGGGGAGCTGTTTTTT.

The DNA for the CDR3 is TGTGCCAGCAGTGACCTAACCGATTTGGCAGGGGTAGGGCTAAGTGACACTGAAGCTTTCTTT. Translation: CASSDLTDLAGVGLSDTEAFF. The chain links TRBV2 to TRBJ1-1, with D tentatively TRBD1 (6 bases). The CDR3 covers 21 residues. Trimming removed 3 bases at V and 3 bases at J, with 32 bases between. Per the germline V gene, CDR1 is SNHLY and CDR2 is FYNNEI.

This clone showed up just a few times. The chain recombines TRBV9 with TRBJ2-2; 9 bases agree with TRBD2. The CDR3 has 13 residues. Unmatched junction bases numbered 5, after V lost 10 bases and J lost 4 bases. Germline V gene sequence: CDR1 SGDLS, CDR2 YYNGEE. CDR3 in amino acids: CASSGRTTGELFF. The DNA of the CDR3 is TGTGCCTCCAGCGGGAGGACCACCGGGGAGCTGTTTTTT.

This clone was observed once. The chain carries TRBV7-9 and TRBJ1-2; a possible D gene is TRBD1 (5 bases). V lost 11 bases to trimming and J lost 1 base, with 11 bases between them. The CDR3 consists of 12 residues. The germline CDR1 and CDR2 sequences are SEHNR and FQNEAQ (reference sequence). The DNA for the CDR3 is TGTGCCGGGGAAGGGGATAACTATGGCTACACCTTC. Translated: CAGEGDNYGYTF.

Of note for this clone: A read error may account for a junction end that differs from germline. The chain employs TRBV7-7 and TRBJ2-2, with 7 bases that match TRBD1. Per germline, CDR1 SSHAT and CDR2 FNYEAQ (reference sequence). The length of the CDR3 is 16 residues. This CDR3 is CASSPDRDSGTGELFF. The CDR3 DNA reads TGTGCTAGCAGCCCAGACCGGGACAGTGGGACCGGGGAGCTGTTTTTT.

This chain joins TRBV5-6 and TRBJ1-1, with D possibly TRBD1 on 5 matching bases. V was pared by 4 bases and J by 2 bases, with 12 bases between. Germline values: CDR1 SGHDT, CDR2 YYEEEE. The CDR3 consists of 14 residues. The CDR3 reads CASSLPDRNTEAFF. The CDR3 DNA sequence: TGTGCCAGCAGCCTACCTGACAGAAACACTGAAGCTTTCTTT. The full variable domain, in which reference TRBV5-6 and TRBJ1-1 provide the parts outside the CDR3, is DAGVTQSPTHLIKTRGQQVTLRCSPKSGHDTVSWYQQALGQGPQFIFQYYEEEERQRGNFPDRFSGHQFPNYSSELNVNALLLGDSALYLCASSLPDRNTEAFFGQGTRLTVV.